The source of this TCR beta chain is a study of vaccination effects on CD4 cells after COVID-19. Concerning this clone itself: Its antigen is still unknown.

Sequencing was preceded by expansion of antigen-specific CD4+ T cells with viral peptide pools in the ViraFEST assay. Subsequent to 10 days of culture, CD4+ T cells were isolated. No vaccinee had earlier SARS-CoV-2 infection, and nucleocapsid antibodies were negative. From germline, CDR1 is MNHEY and CDR2 SVGAGI. V was pared by 0 bases and J by 3 bases, with 2 bases of the junction left unmatched. The CDR3 loop spans 14 amino acids. Using immunoSEQ multiplex PCR, the repertoire was profiled, and TCRdb retains in-frame clones only, with some absent. This table has 27,000 or so clones, approximately 80% appearing once.

This chain connects TRBV6-5 to TRBJ2-7; the match to TRBD2 covers 7 bases. The sample consisted of CD4+ T cells from PBMCs cultured with HCoV-NL63 spike peptides, taken before COVID-19 vaccination. This TCR came from a human donor who received a COVID-19 vaccine. Written as DNA, the CDR3 is TGTGCCAGCAGTTACTCTCGGGGGGTCTACGAGCAGTACTTC. Its translation is CASSYSRGVYEQYF.